Listed below are T cell receptor beta chains from one sample, sequenced in a study of a mutant IDH1 vaccine in newly diagnosed glioma. Data came from immunoSEQ multiplex PCR; TCRdb stores just in-frame clones and leaves some out. The profile shows tens of thousands of clones, approximately 85% of them singletons. Their specific antigens are unknown. The sequenced sample was PBMCs, obtained from a glioma patient whose treatment included an IDH1 peptide vaccine. The receptors derive from a woman aged 45-65 years with glioma. The CDR3 runs from the conserved cysteine through the conserved F or W. Each record gives: D gene, J gene, clone size, V gene, CDR3 DNA, CDR3 protein. A D gene is named only where the DNA matches it firmly. Part of the rows lack a size; the others show once, few, many or a class for expanded clones.

d_call: TRBD1
j_call: TRBJ1-1
clone_size: .
v_call: TRBV9
cdr3_nt: TGTGCCAGCAGCGTAGGCCCTACAGGGGGCGGCGAGGCTTTCTTT
cdr3_aa: CASSVGPTGGGEAFF

d_call: TRBD1
j_call: TRBJ1-5
clone_size: .
v_call: TRBV12-5
cdr3_nt: TGTGCTAGTGGCCACGACAGGGGGAGCAATCAGCCCCAGCATTTT
cdr3_aa: CASGHDRGSNQPQHF

d_call: TRBD2
j_call: TRBJ2-2
clone_size: .
v_call: TRBV30
cdr3_nt: TGTGCCTGGACTAACAGACTAGCGGAAGACGGGGAGCTGTTTTTT
cdr3_aa: CAWTNRLAEDGELFF

d_call: .
j_call: TRBJ2-7
clone_size: .
v_call: TRBV6-1
cdr3_nt: TGTGCCACCAGGAGGGGCTCCTACGAGCAGTACTTC
cdr3_aa: CATRRGSYEQYF

d_call: .
j_call: TRBJ2-5
clone_size: .
v_call: TRBV7-9
cdr3_nt: TGTGCCAGCAGCCCCTATACCGTCCGAGAGACCCAGTACTTC
cdr3_aa: CASSPYTVRETQYF

d_call: .
j_call: TRBJ1-4
clone_size: .
v_call: TRBV19
cdr3_nt: TGTGCCAGTAGTGGTAGGGGCACTGAAAAACTGTTTTTT
cdr3_aa: CASSGRGTEKLFF

d_call: TRBD2
j_call: TRBJ2-1
clone_size: .
v_call: TRBV7-2
cdr3_nt: TGTGCCAGCAGCCCCCGGGCGGGAGCGTACAATGAGCAGTTCTTC
cdr3_aa: CASSPRAGAYNEQFF

d_call: .
j_call: TRBJ1-5
clone_size: .
v_call: TRBV6-5
cdr3_nt: TGTGCCAGCAGCCCTCAGGGCCTTCCACCGCCCCAGCATTTT
cdr3_aa: CASSPQGLPPPQHF

d_call: .
j_call: TRBJ2-4
clone_size: .
v_call: TRBV27
cdr3_nt: TGTGCCAGCAGTTTGGGCAGGGGCACAGCCAAAAACATTCAGTACTTC
cdr3_aa: CASSLGRGTAKNIQYF

d_call: TRBD1
j_call: TRBJ2-7
clone_size: .
v_call: TRBV18
cdr3_nt: TGTGCCAGCTCAACGACAGGGTGGCTGTACTTC
cdr3_aa: CASSTTGWLYF

d_call: .
j_call: TRBJ1-2
clone_size: .
v_call: TRBV5-4
cdr3_nt: TGTGCCAGCAGCTTGTTCGGCAGGGTCTATGGCTACACCTTC
cdr3_aa: CASSLFGRVYGYTF

d_call: .
j_call: TRBJ2-1
clone_size: .
v_call: TRBV27
cdr3_nt: TGTGCCAGCAGTTTTCTCGGGGACTGGTACAATGAGCAGTTCTTC
cdr3_aa: CASSFLGDWYNEQFF

d_call: TRBD2
j_call: TRBJ2-2
clone_size: .
v_call: TRBV7-6
cdr3_nt: TGTGCCAGCAGCAATGGCGGGACTAGCGCCGGGGAGCTGTTTTTT
cdr3_aa: CASSNGGTSAGELFF

d_call: TRBD2
j_call: TRBJ2-5
clone_size: .
v_call: TRBV5-1
cdr3_nt: TGCGCCAGCAGCTCGATTACTGGGGGGGTAGGGCAAGAGACCCAGTACTTC
cdr3_aa: CASSSITGGVGQETQYF

d_call: .
j_call: TRBJ1-5
clone_size: .
v_call: TRBV6-5
cdr3_nt: TGTGCCAGCAGTCGTGAGAGCCCCCAGCATTTT
cdr3_aa: CASSRESPQHF

d_call: .
j_call: TRBJ2-1
clone_size: .
v_call: TRBV19
cdr3_nt: TGTGCCAGTAGTGTCTCCGGGACCGAATACTATGAGCAGTTCTTC
cdr3_aa: CASSVSGTEYYEQFF

d_call: TRBD2
j_call: TRBJ2-7
clone_size: .
v_call: TRBV10-3
cdr3_nt: TGTGCCACCCTAGCGGGAAGGGGAAACGAGCAGTACTTC
cdr3_aa: CATLAGRGNEQYF

d_call: .
j_call: TRBJ2-5
clone_size: .
v_call: TRBV2
cdr3_nt: TGTGCCAGCAGTGAACAGCGGGACCAAGAGACCCAGTACTTC
cdr3_aa: CASSEQRDQETQYF

d_call: .
j_call: TRBJ2-7
clone_size: .
v_call: TRBV7-7
cdr3_nt: TGTGCTAGCAGCGAGACCCGGGACGCCCAAATCCACTTC
cdr3_aa: CASSETRDAQIHF

d_call: .
j_call: TRBJ2-1
clone_size: .
v_call: TRBV19
cdr3_nt: TGTGCCAGTACGGCGCGTCTAGGGAATGAGCAGTTCTTC
cdr3_aa: CASTARLGNEQFF

d_call: TRBD1
j_call: TRBJ1-1
clone_size: .
v_call: TRBV7-9
cdr3_nt: TGTGCCAGCAGACGTACAGGGGGCACTGAAGCTTTCTTT
cdr3_aa: CASRRTGGTEAFF

d_call: .
j_call: TRBJ1-1
clone_size: .
v_call: TRBV2
cdr3_nt: TGTGCCAGCAGTGGAGGGGGTGGGGCCAGGAACACTGAAGCTTTCTTT
cdr3_aa: CASSGGGGARNTEAFF

d_call: TRBD2
j_call: TRBJ2-1
clone_size: .
v_call: TRBV5-1
cdr3_nt: TGCGCCAGCAGCTTGCCCCTAGCGGGGGAGCAGTTCTTC
cdr3_aa: CASSLPLAGEQFF

d_call: .
j_call: TRBJ2-1
clone_size: .
v_call: TRBV19
cdr3_nt: TGTGCCAGTAGTATAACAGGGCGCCCCCCCTACAATGAGCAGTTCTTC
cdr3_aa: CASSITGRPPYNEQFF

d_call: .
j_call: TRBJ2-1
clone_size: .
v_call: TRBV5-1
cdr3_nt: TGCGCCAGCAGCCTACCGAGCGGGCCCTCCTACAATGAGCAGTTCTTC
cdr3_aa: CASSLPSGPSYNEQFF

d_call: .
j_call: TRBJ2-7
clone_size: .
v_call: TRBV5-8
cdr3_nt: TGTGCCAGCAGCAGAGGGCCGGGGCAGTACTTC
cdr3_aa: CASSRGPGQYF

d_call: TRBD2
j_call: TRBJ2-5
clone_size: .
v_call: TRBV6-1
cdr3_nt: TGTGCCAGCAGTGACGTTCCGGGACTAACTCAAGAGACCCAGTACTTC
cdr3_aa: CASSDVPGLTQETQYF

d_call: .
j_call: TRBJ1-5
clone_size: .
v_call: TRBV5-6
cdr3_nt: TGTGCCAGCAGCTGGGGGACGGGGACCTCTCAGCCCCAGCATTTT
cdr3_aa: CASSWGTGTSQPQHF

d_call: .
j_call: TRBJ2-5
clone_size: .
v_call: TRBV6-1
cdr3_nt: TGTGCCAGCATGAGGGGGCAAGAGACCCAGTACTTC
cdr3_aa: CASMRGQETQYF

d_call: .
j_call: TRBJ1-5
clone_size: .
v_call: TRBV28
cdr3_nt: TGTGCCAGCAGTTTGTCCTTCCTACAGCCCCAGCATTTT
cdr3_aa: CASSLSFLQPQHF

d_call: .
j_call: TRBJ1-1
clone_size: .
v_call: TRBV5-1
cdr3_nt: TGCGCCAGCAGCACCGGGACAAGGTACACTGAAGCTTTCTTT
cdr3_aa: CASSTGTRYTEAFF

d_call: .
j_call: TRBJ1-1
clone_size: .
v_call: TRBV7-3
cdr3_nt: TGTGCCAGCAGCTTGGGTGGGCTTACTGAAGCTTTCTTT
cdr3_aa: CASSLGGLTEAFF

d_call: .
j_call: TRBJ2-7
clone_size: .
v_call: TRBV2
cdr3_nt: TGTGCCAGCAGTGAAGCCGGACAGCCTTATGGCGAGCAGTACTTC
cdr3_aa: CASSEAGQPYGEQYF

d_call: TRBD1
j_call: TRBJ2-1
clone_size: once
v_call: TRBV25-1
cdr3_nt: TGTGCCAGCAGCGGACAGGGTCTCGATGAGCAGTTCTTC
cdr3_aa: CASSGQGLDEQFF

d_call: TRBD1
j_call: TRBJ1-4
clone_size: .
v_call: TRBV7-2
cdr3_nt: TGTGCCAGCAGCCCCCGGGACAGGGGACATGAAAAACTGTTTTTT
cdr3_aa: CASSPRDRGHEKLFF

d_call: .
j_call: TRBJ2-7
clone_size: .
v_call: TRBV6-5
cdr3_nt: TGTGCCAGCAGTTACTCTGCGTTGGGTTCCCCCTACGAGCAGTACTTC
cdr3_aa: CASSYSALGSPYEQYF

d_call: TRBD2
j_call: TRBJ2-1
clone_size: .
v_call: TRBV30
cdr3_nt: TGTGCCTGGAGTTTGCGCGGGAGGGCCGGTGAGCAGTTCTTC
cdr3_aa: CAWSLRGRAGEQFF

d_call: TRBD1
j_call: TRBJ1-1
clone_size: .
v_call: TRBV28
cdr3_nt: TGTGCCAGCAGTTTATTAGTACAGGGGGCTAACACTGAAGCTTTCTTT
cdr3_aa: CASSLLVQGANTEAFF

d_call: TRBD1
j_call: TRBJ1-3
clone_size: .
v_call: TRBV5-4
cdr3_nt: TGTGCCAGCAGCCTGGGGGGCACAGGGGAAAACACCATATATTTT
cdr3_aa: CASSLGGTGENTIYF

d_call: .
j_call: TRBJ2-3
clone_size: once
v_call: TRBV29-1
cdr3_nt: TGCAGCGTTGAAGATCGGAAGGGAGCACCAGATACGCAGTATTTT
cdr3_aa: CSVEDRKGAPDTQYF

d_call: TRBD1
j_call: TRBJ1-5
clone_size: once
v_call: TRBV19
cdr3_nt: TGTGCCAGTACCTCCGTTCCGGGACAGGGGGGACAGCCCCAGCATTTT
cdr3_aa: CASTSVPGQGGQPQHF

d_call: .
j_call: TRBJ2-1
clone_size: .
v_call: TRBV5-1
cdr3_nt: TGCGCCACCCGGTCGGGGTACAATGAGCAGTTCTTC
cdr3_aa: CATRSGYNEQFF

d_call: TRBD2
j_call: TRBJ2-7
clone_size: once
v_call: TRBV2
cdr3_nt: TGTGCCAGCGGAAGACTTGGGACTAGCGGGAGGCGTGACGACGAGCAGTACTTC
cdr3_aa: CASGRLGTSGRRDDEQYF

d_call: .
j_call: TRBJ1-1
clone_size: .
v_call: TRBV25-1
cdr3_nt: TGTGCCAGCAGTGAATGGGAGAACACTGAAGCTTTCTTT
cdr3_aa: CASSEWENTEAFF

d_call: TRBD1
j_call: TRBJ2-7
clone_size: .
v_call: TRBV27
cdr3_nt: TGTGCCAGCAGTTTATCGCCCGGGACAGCCAGCTACGAGCAGTACTTC
cdr3_aa: CASSLSPGTASYEQYF

d_call: .
j_call: TRBJ1-1
clone_size: once
v_call: TRBV4-1
cdr3_nt: TGCGCCAGCAGCCACCTGGGGTTTAGGAGGACTGAAGCTTTCTTT
cdr3_aa: CASSHLGFRRTEAFF

d_call: .
j_call: TRBJ1-2
clone_size: .
v_call: TRBV19
cdr3_nt: TGTGCCAGTAGTATCCCAGAACGGAACTATGGCTACACCTTC
cdr3_aa: CASSIPERNYGYTF

d_call: .
j_call: TRBJ2-7
clone_size: few
v_call: TRBV2
cdr3_nt: TGTGCCATCGCGCCCCGTCCCTCTAGCGAGCAGTACTTC
cdr3_aa: CAIAPRPSSEQYF

d_call: TRBD1
j_call: TRBJ1-1
clone_size: .
v_call: TRBV5-1
cdr3_nt: TGCGCCAGCAGCTCAACCGGGACAGGTATCCCCTCCGACACTGAAGCTTTCTTT
cdr3_aa: CASSSTGTGIPSDTEAFF

d_call: .
j_call: TRBJ1-5
clone_size: .
v_call: TRBV5-6
cdr3_nt: TGTGCCAGCAGCTTGACGACAGGTCCGGTCAATCAGCCCCAGCATTTT
cdr3_aa: CASSLTTGPVNQPQHF

d_call: .
j_call: TRBJ2-1
clone_size: .
v_call: TRBV5-6
cdr3_nt: TGTGCCAGCAGCTTGACGTTCAGGGTTACTGAGCAGTTCTTC
cdr3_aa: CASSLTFRVTEQFF

d_call: TRBD2
j_call: TRBJ2-2
clone_size: .
v_call: TRBV2
cdr3_nt: TGTGCCAGCAACCCGACTAGCGGGAGGCAAAACACCGGGGAGCTGTTTTTT
cdr3_aa: CASNPTSGRQNTGELFF

d_call: TRBD2
j_call: TRBJ2-1
clone_size: once
v_call: TRBV28
cdr3_nt: TGTGCCAGCAGTACGACTAGCGTGGGATCCTACAATGAGCAGTTCTTC
cdr3_aa: CASSTTSVGSYNEQFF